In its sample, the clone carrying this TCR beta chain was seen many times. Its antigen is unidentified. A single record per CDR3 protein comes from TCRdb applying MiXCR to the RT-PCR reads. The table includes about 700,000 distinct CDR3 sequences, over 11% detected once. This entry comes from a study of response to subunit inactivated influenza vaccine. Study observations and caveats: The authors offered the suggestion that each seasonal influenza vaccination recruits few new T cells.

The source of this sequence is a man in his fifties or sixties who received an inactivated influenza vaccine. This material consisted of PBMCs from blood, taken 14 days before vaccination.

This CDR3 is CASKGGGLPLGTSGRIGRIF. CDR3 DNA sequence: TGTGCCAGCAAGGGGGGGGGATTACCTTTAGGGACTAGCGGGAGGATCGGGCGGATCTTC. The V and J genes are TRBV21-1 and TRBJ2-1; the table calls TRBD2, which could not be checked here. TRBV21-1 is designated a pseudogene. CDR3 length: 20 residues.